The present T cell receptor beta chain was sequenced within a study of cytomegalovirus exposure and HLA in healthy donors. This CDR3 spans 14 amino acids. Trimming left V 8 bases short and J 2 bases short, with 14 bases between. CDR1 is SNHLY, CDR2 FYNNEI, per germline. Primers included in the PCR were 60 Vbeta and 13 Jbeta primers. Sequencing was performed with immunoSEQ multiplex PCR; in TCRdb, only in-frame clones are kept and a portion is missing. The sample consists of tens of thousands of clones, approximately 80% of them appearing once. Broader study findings: A later analysis reportedly found fewer N-insertions in an Asian-associated ancestry cluster than the roughly 670-donor mean. A later analysis linked some 17,000 TCR beta sequences to HLA alleles at 0.05 false discovery rate. Diagnosis of cytomegalovirus status made by the classifier reportedly showed high specificity and sensitivity.

Notes on this clone: Antigen unknown.

This sequence joins TRBV2 and TRBJ2-3, with D possibly TRBD2 on 5 matching bases. The TCR was taken from a woman between 35 and 50 years old in good health and CMV-seropositive. Sample: PBMCs. DNA of the CDR3: TGTGCCAGCCTGAGGACTGCCGTCACAGATACGCAGTATTTT. Encoded protein: CASLRTAVTDTQYF.